These 10 T cell receptor beta chains were sequenced from one sample in a study of blood T cell repertoires in COVID-19. Some clones are missing from TCRdb's copy, which holds only in-frame ones; the method was immunoSEQ multiplex PCR. Of around 290,000 clones in the sample, approximately 88% were seen once. The sequenced material came from PBMCs or T cells enriched from blood (not recorded which). The receptors derive from a woman aged 40 to 50 who had recovered from COVID-19.

The chain carries TRBV2 and TRBJ1-1, with D uncertain. CDR1 and CDR2 from the germline V gene are SNHLY and FYNNEI. Trimming stripped 7 bases from V and 5 bases from J, with 11 bases between. The CDR3 loop spans 12 amino acids. The CDR3 bases are TGTGCCAGCACGGGGTGGGGTACTGAAGCTTTCTTT. Its protein is CASTGWGTEAFF.

V usage is TRBV4-2 and J usage is TRBJ1-1, with 8 bases that match TRBD1. CDR3 length equals 16 residues. J was trimmed by 4 bases and V by 4 bases; bases with no gene match: 11. The germline V gene encodes CDR1 LGHNA and CDR2 YNFKEQ. The CDR3 nucleotides are TGTGCCAGCAGCCGAAGTCTCCCGGACAGGGTCACTGAAGCTTTCTTT. Amino acids: CASSRSLPDRVTEAFF.

The chain recombines TRBV10-3 with TRBJ2-2; 8 bases fit TRBD2. Germline loops: CDR1 ENHRY, CDR2 SYGVKD. Trimming at V came to 3 bases and at J to 0 bases, leaving 9 bases not matched to a gene. This CDR3 is 18 amino acids long. The CDR3 bases are TGTGCCATCAGTGATTTGGCGGGAGGCCTAGCGAACACCGGGGAGCTGTTTTTT. Its translation is CAISDLAGGLANTGELFF.

CDR3 in amino acids: CASSIDAGPYQPQHF. Written as DNA, the CDR3 is TGTGCCAGTAGTATAGATGCAGGGCCCTATCAGCCCCAGCATTTT. The genes are TRBV19 and TRBJ1-5; tentatively, D is TRBD1 (5 bases). Trimming pared 0 bases from V and 5 bases from J, leaving 11 bases between. The CDR3 totals 15 residues. Germline CDR1 and CDR2: LNHDA and SQIVND (reference sequence).

The chain links TRBV18 to TRBJ2-1; D possibly corresponds to TRBD2 (5 bases). The germline V gene encodes CDR1 KGHSH and CDR2 LQKENI. V was shortened by 5 bases and J by 2 bases, with 13 bases between the two germline ends. This CDR3 has 15 amino acids. The chain's CDR3 is CASSKSAGAYNEQFF. CDR3 in DNA: TGTGCCAGCTCAAAGTCCGCGGGTGCCTACAATGAGCAGTTCTTC.

This clone was seen only once. J is TRBJ2-7 and V is TRBV7-9; 10 nucleotides agree with TRBD2. This CDR3 has 15 amino acids. The V gene end was trimmed by 0 bases and the J gene end by 3 bases; junction bases not matched to a gene: 2. Germline CDR1 reads SEHNR; CDR2 reads FQNEAQ (reference sequence). The DNA of the CDR3 is TGTGCCAGCAGCTTAGCGGCTAGCGGGAGCTACGAGCAGTACTTC. Its protein product is CASSLAASGSYEQYF.

V gene TRBV7-9 combines with J gene TRBJ1-5; D may be TRBD1 (6 bases). From germline, CDR1 is SEHNR and CDR2 FQNEAQ (reference sequence). The ends were cut back, 3 bases at V and 7 bases at J, with 13 bases in the middle. The length of the CDR3 is 14 residues. CDR3 in amino acids: CASSLVGAEQPQHF. The CDR3 DNA reads as TGTGCCAGCAGCTTGGTGGGGGCAGAACAGCCCCAGCATTTT.

V and J are TRBV6-1 and TRBJ1-1, with a weak D call TRBD1 (6 bases). Germline lookup yields CDR1 MNHNS and CDR2 SASEGT. The germline V and J ends were trimmed by 2 bases and 10 bases, with 17 bases remaining between them. The CDR3 contains 14 residues. The DNA of the CDR3 is TGTGCCAGCAGTGAATATAGGACAGTAGGGGTAGCTTTCTTT. Translating gives CASSEYRTVGVAFF.

The chain is built from TRBV6-5 and TRBJ1-4, with 10 nucleotides matching TRBD1. After removal of 2 bases from V and 8 bases from J, the junction contained 2 bases not matched to a gene. Germline CDR1 and CDR2: MNHEY and SVGAGI. The CDR3 contains 14 residues. CDR3 sequence (DNA): TGTGCCAGCAGTTACGGACAGGGGGGGGAAAAACTGTTTTTT. Translated, it gives CASSYGQGGEKLFF.

The chain links TRBV3-1 (or the pseudogene TRBV3-2) to TRBJ2-1; 15 nucleotides match TRBD2. This CDR3 is built from 16 residues. Germline V gives CDR1 LGHDT, CDR2 YNNKEL (reference sequence). Trimming at V came to 4 bases and at J to 4 bases, leaving 2 bases not matched to a gene. The DNA for the CDR3 is TGTGCCAGCAGCCCCGGGACTAGCGGGGGGTACAATGAGCAGTTCTTC. It yields the protein CASSPGTSGGYNEQFF.